Presented here are 15 T cell receptor beta chains from one specimen sequenced in a study. TCRdb passed the 5' RACE reads through MiXCR, listing each CDR3 protein once. The sample holds approximately 21,000 distinct CDR3 sequences, more than 30% seen once. The specimen was tumor-infiltrating naive CD4+ T cells sorted from the breast tumor. Described subset: naive CD4+ T cells, CD4+CD45RA+CD25-. All receptors derive from a female donor with breast cancer.

This clonotype is labeled medium-sized (0.01 to 0.1%). V is TRBV6-5 and J is TRBJ2-6; the D is unclear. V shed 6 bases and J shed 4 bases, with 7 bases lying between them. CDR1 MNHEY and CDR2 SVGAGI come from the germline V gene. CDR3 size: 13 residues. This CDR3 is CASRTVGANVLTF. In DNA form, the CDR3 reads TGTGCCAGCAGAACGGTGGGGGCCAACGTCCTGACTTTC.

This clonotype was detected many times. The chain joins TRBV12-3 or TRBV12-4 to TRBJ1-5; 7 bases agree with TRBD1. CDR3 length equals 15 residues. V shed 7 bases, J shed 4 bases, and the junction held 10 bases outside the gene matches. CDR3 protein: CASTLTGALNQPQHF. The CDR3, as DNA: TGTGCCAGCACCCTTACAGGGGCCCTGAATCAGCCCCAGCATTTT.

Remarks on this clonotype: A much larger clone is a single base away; this may be a read error. The genes are TRBV5-1 and TRBJ2-5; D is unresolved. The CDR3 length is 11 residues. Per germline, CDR1 SGHRS and CDR2 YFSETQ. The CDR3 bases are TGCGCCAGCAGCTTCGGAGAGACCCGGTACTTC. It specifies CASSFGETRYF.

This clonotype is a singleton in its sample. V and J are TRBV6-5 and TRBJ2-7; D remains unclear. CDR3 size: 12 residues. V was cut by 2 bases and J by 7 bases, with 9 bases left in between. CDR1 and CDR2 (germline): MNHEY, SVGAGI. The CDR3 spells CASSYLSGEQYF. The CDR3 DNA is TGTGCCAGCAGTTACCTGTCCGGGGAGCAGTACTTC.

This clonotype was seen only a few times. The rearrangement uses TRBV4-1 and TRBJ2-5, with unresolved D. Germline V gene sequence: CDR1 MGHRA, CDR2 YSYEKL. The CDR3 has 14 residues. V lost 1 base and J 2 bases, leaving 8 bases between the germline ends. In DNA, the CDR3 is TGCGCCAGCAGCCAAGCACCGCGGCAAGAGACCCAGTACTTC. It encodes CASSQAPRQETQYF.

The sample holds many counts of this clonotype. The chain combines TRBV6-5 with TRBJ1-5; perhaps TRBD1 as D (5 bases). CDR3 length: 13 amino acids. Looked up from germline, CDR1 is MNHEY and CDR2 is SVGAGI. V gave up 6 bases and J gave up 9 bases, with 15 bases separating them. The CDR3 bases are TGTGCCAGCAGGCGGGGCCTTACGGGGCCCCAGCATTTT. It yields the protein CASRRGLTGPQHF.

This clonotype showed up many times. The chain couples TRBV6-6 to TRBJ2-5; D unclear. The CDR3 runs to 14 residues. CDR1 and CDR2 from the germline V gene are MNHNY and SVGAGI (reference sequence). V lost 6 bases to trimming and J lost 1 base, with 12 bases between them. DNA for the CDR3: TGTGCCAGCAGCACGACTCCCTTCCAAGAGACCCAGTACTTC. This gives the protein CASSTTPFQETQYF.

By frequency in the sample, this clonotype is medium-sized (0.01 to 0.1%). The V gene is TRBV20-1, the J gene TRBJ2-3, with 10 bases that match TRBD1. Trimming cost V 2 bases and J 8 bases; bases outside gene matches: 7. The CDR3 is 14 amino acids. Germline V lookup: CDR1 DFQATT, CDR2 SNEGSKA (reference sequence). CDR3 in DNA: TGCAGTGCTAGAATGGGACAGGGGAAGGGTACGCAGTATTTT. It yields the protein CSARMGQGKGTQYF.

This clonotype was seen ten or more times. V gene TRBV19 combines with J gene TRBJ2-3; D remains unclear. The CDR3 covers 14 residues. Trimming removed 8 bases from V and 0 bases from J, with 12 bases in between. CDR1 and CDR2 (germline): LNHDA, SQIVND (reference sequence). CDR3 bases: TGTGCCAGTGATAAGGGCCTCAGCACAGATACGCAGTATTTT. Translating gives CASDKGLSTDTQYF.

This clonotype turned up a few times. This sequence joins TRBV30 and TRBJ2-7; D is possibly TRBD1 (5 bases). The length of the CDR3 is 16 residues. The V end lost 2 bases, the J end lost 0 bases, and 17 bases lay between the germline ends. From germline, CDR1 is GTSNPN and CDR2 SVGIG (reference sequence). DNA for the CDR3: TGTGCCTGGAGTAGTGGGGCAGCTCTTTTCTCCTACGAGCAGTACTTC. Its protein product is CAWSSGAALFSYEQYF.

There are many counts of this clonotype. The V and J genes are TRBV9 and TRBJ1-2; 11 bases agree with TRBD1. The length of the CDR3 is 15 residues. The ends lost 2 bases at V and 5 bases at J; junction bases unmatched: 5. Germline assignment: CDR1 SGDLS and CDR2 YYNGEE. The CDR3 reads CASSVGGQGVYGYTF. CDR3 in DNA: TGTGCCAGCAGCGTTGGGGGACAGGGGGTGTATGGCTACACCTTC.

This clonotype was recorded a few times. The chain uses TRBV7-3 and TRBJ2-3, with D possibly TRBD2 on 5 matching bases. Between the trimmed V and J ends, which lost 5 bases and 10 bases, there was a span of 16 bases. This CDR3 has 13 amino acids. The V gene's germline CDR1 is SGHTA and CDR2 FQGTGA. Written as DNA, the CDR3 is TGTGCCAGCAGCCCGGGAACACTCGATCCGCAGTATTTT. Translation: CASSPGTLDPQYF. Combining the CDR3 with reference TRBV7-3 and TRBJ2-3 gives the whole variable domain GAGVSQTPSNKVTEKGKYVELRCDPISGHTALYWYRQSLGQGPEFLIYFQGTGAADDSGLPNDRFFAVRPEGSVSTLKIQRTERGDSAVYLCASSPGTLDPQYFGPGTRLTVL.

The chain couples TRBV6-1 to TRBJ1-1, with 7 bases matching TRBD1. CDR1 and CDR2 (germline): MNHNS, SASEGT. V lost 3 bases to trimming and J lost 1 base; unmatched junction nucleotides: 2. This CDR3 spans 14 amino acids. The CDR3 protein is CASSDDRANTEAFF. The CDR3 bases are TGTGCCAGCAGTGACGACAGGGCGAACACTGAAGCTTTCTTT.

This chain uses TRBV9 with TRBJ1-3, with D possibly being TRBD1 (6 bases). The CDR3 runs to 15 residues. Trimming took off 0 bases at V and 2 bases at J, with 9 bases between the two ends. Per germline, CDR1 SGDLS and CDR2 YYNGEE. DNA of the CDR3: TGTGCCAGCAGCGTAGCACAGGGAGCTGGAAACACCATATATTTT. Protein: CASSVAQGAGNTIYF.

This clonotype was observed a handful of times. The chain couples TRBV7-8 to TRBJ1-5; TRBD1 agrees at 7 bases. With 2 bases clipped from V and 1 base from J, the junction kept 8 bases outside the gene matches. The CDR3 runs 17 residues. The germline V gene encodes CDR1 SGHVS and CDR2 FQNEAQ. The CDR3 reads CASSLREGAQSNQPQHF. CDR3 DNA: TGTGCCAGCAGCTTAAGGGAGGGGGCGCAAAGCAATCAGCCCCAGCATTTT.